One sample yielded the 17 T cell receptor beta chains listed below, sequenced in a study of response to subunit inactivated influenza vaccine. Each CDR3 protein is one row after TCRdb ran MiXCR on the RT-PCR reads. The sample yields 500,000 to 700,000 distinct CDR3 sequences, approximately 22% seen once. Another study also made use of these data, one on T cells expressing NK-cell markers. From that report: TCR beta cDNA was made by 5'RACE template switching with UMIs.

This specimen was CD4+ T cells sorted from PBMCs, taken 12 days after vaccination. These receptors all stem from a man aged 50-59 years who received an inactivated influenza vaccine.

This clonotype was counted a few times. The rearrangement uses TRBV6-2 or TRBV6-3 and TRBJ2-1; TRBD1 might be the D (5 bases). The length of the CDR3 is 17 residues. V lost 0 bases and J lost 0, with 12 bases in between. CDR1 is MNHEY and CDR2 is SVGEGT in the germline V gene. CDR3: CASSYSFTDSSYNEQFF. CDR3 nucleotide sequence: TGTGCCAGCAGTTACTCGTTCACCGACAGCTCCTACAATGAGCAGTTCTTC.

V gene TRBV6-5 combines with J gene TRBJ2-2, with 7 bases identical to TRBD2. V was pared by 6 bases and J by 0 bases, with 7 bases of the junction left unmatched. The CDR3 contains 16 residues. The germline gives CDR1 MNHEY, CDR2 SVGAGI. CDR3 residues: CASSYPSGPNTGELFF. The CDR3 DNA is TGTGCCAGCAGCTACCCTAGCGGACCGAACACCGGGGAGCTGTTTTTT.

The rearrangement joins TRBV10-3 to TRBJ2-1; 13 bases line up with TRBD2. This CDR3 has 20 residues. Germline CDR1 reads ENHRY; CDR2 reads SYGVKD. V trimming: 5 bases; J trimming: 7 bases; junction bases outside the gene matches: 20. CDR3 sequence reads: CAISMLPGLAGLGRGNEQFF. CDR3 bases: TGTGCCATCAGTATGCTACCGGGACTAGCGGGATTAGGGAGAGGGAATGAGCAGTTCTTC.

The genes are TRBV20-1 and TRBJ2-1; no definite D call. This CDR3 comprises 12 residues. V lost 6 bases to trimming and J lost 4 bases, with 10 bases between them. The germline V gene encodes CDR1 DFQATT and CDR2 SNEGSKA (reference sequence). The CDR3 sequence: CSAKSIYNEQFF. CDR3 coding DNA: TGCAGTGCCAAATCAATTTACAATGAGCAGTTCTTC.

The V and J genes are TRBV20-1 and TRBJ2-1; D unresolved. Germline-derived CDR1 and CDR2 are DFQATT and SNEGSKA (reference sequence). Deletions cut 3 bases from V and 13 bases from J, with 19 bases between. This CDR3 spans 13 amino acids. In nucleotides, the CDR3 is TGCAGTGCTAGGGAGTTAGGAGTTAGCACCCAGTTCTTC. Translated: CSARELGVSTQFF.

The chain has TRBV2 and TRBJ2-1; 9 nucleotides line up with TRBD1. CDR1 and CDR2 from the germline V gene are SNHLY and FYNNEI. The CDR3 is made up of 16 amino acids. The trim removed 8 bases at V and 7 bases at J, leaving 15 bases unmatched. This CDR3 reads CASRYRETGGRNEQFF. The DNA of the CDR3 is TGTGCCAGCCGATACCGTGAGACAGGGGGGAGGAATGAGCAGTTCTTC.

This chain connects TRBV3-1 to TRBJ1-2, with D maybe TRBD1 (6 bases). The germline gives CDR1 LGHDT, CDR2 YNNKEL (reference sequence). The V end lost 5 bases, the J end lost 6 bases, and 10 bases lay between the germline ends. The CDR3 covers 12 residues. The CDR3 here is CASSSWDNGYTF. In nucleotides, the CDR3 is TGTGCCAGCAGCTCTTGGGACAATGGCTACACCTTC.

There are a few counts of this clonotype. The rearrangement joins TRBV5-1 to TRBJ2-3, with D possibly being TRBD1 (5 bases). Trimming took 3 bases from V and 4 from J, leaving 12 bases between them. The CDR3 covers 14 residues. The germline V gene encodes CDR1 SGHRS and CDR2 YFSETQ. The CDR3 spells CASSSRVGSDTQYF. CDR3 sequence (DNA): TGCGCCAGCAGCTCCAGGGTAGGGTCAGATACGCAGTATTTT.

The rearrangement joins TRBV5-5 to TRBJ2-5; 10 bases align to TRBD2. V lost 4 bases to trimming and J lost 2 bases; unmatched junction nucleotides: 8. Germline CDR1 SGHKS, CDR2 YYEKEE (reference sequence). The CDR3 is 16 residues long. The CDR3 sequence: CASSRLLAGSQETQYF. The CDR3 coding sequence is TGTGCCAGCAGCCGTCTACTAGCGGGAAGTCAAGAGACCCAGTACTTC. The complete variable domain, with remaining parts taken from reference TRBV5-5 and TRBJ2-5, reads DAGVTQSPTHLIKTRGQQVTLRCSPISGHKSVSWYQQVLGQGPQFIFQYYEKEERGRGNFPDRFSARQFPNYSSELNVNALLLGDSALYLCASSRLLAGSQETQYFGPGTRLLVL.

CDR3 coding DNA: TGCGCCAGCAGCCCTCGAAGACTAGCGGGAGACCCATACAATGAGCAGTTCTTC. Amino acid sequence: CASSPRRLAGDPYNEQFF. The chain is built from TRBV5-1 and TRBJ2-1; 12 bases agree with TRBD2. The J segment lost 4 bases and the V segment lost 4 bases, leaving 12 bases of the junction unmatched. The CDR3 has 18 amino acids. Germline CDR1 is SGHRS and CDR2 is YFSETQ.

The chain joins TRBV24-1 to TRBJ2-3, with 9 bases identical to TRBD2. The CDR3 is 16 residues long. With 4 bases clipped from V and 2 bases from J, the junction kept 6 bases outside the gene matches. The germline gives CDR1 KGHDR, CDR2 SFDVKD. The CDR3 nucleotides read TGTGCCACCAGTGAACCTGGACTAGCGCCCACAGATACGCAGTATTTT. The encoded protein is CATSEPGLAPTDTQYF.

In this sample, this clonotype turned up a few times. The rearrangement uses TRBV5-1 and TRBJ2-1, with D perhaps matching TRBD1 or TRBD2 (8 bases each). Deletions cut 1 base from V and 6 bases from J, with 26 bases between. The CDR3 loop spans 19 amino acids. Germline lookup yields CDR1 SGHRS and CDR2 YFSETQ. The CDR3 spells CASSLKYDRGISGINEQFF. CDR3 sequence (DNA): TGCGCCAGCAGCTTGAAATATGACAGGGGAATTAGCGGGATCAATGAGCAGTTCTTC.

Only a few counts were recorded for this clonotype. CDR3 protein: CASRDKRGAPYNEQFF. DNA of the CDR3: TGTGCCAGCAGGGACAAGCGGGGGGCCCCGTACAATGAGCAGTTCTTC. V usage is TRBV12-3 or TRBV12-4 and J usage is TRBJ2-1, with 9 bases aligning to TRBD2. CDR3 size: 16 residues. With 6 bases clipped from V and 4 bases from J, the junction kept 10 bases outside the gene matches.

In regard to this clonotype: A read error may produce the germline difference seen at one junction end. The chain links TRBV6-1 to TRBJ1-1; D is possibly TRBD1 (5 bases). The germline V gene has CDR1 MNHNS and CDR2 SASEGT. There are 14 residues in the CDR3. In DNA, the CDR3 is TGCCAAGAAAGGGACTTCATATTGAACACTGAAGCTTTCTTT. It codes for CQERDFILNTEAFF.

This clonotype was counted many times. V usage is TRBV11-2 and J usage is TRBJ2-3; 12 bases agree with TRBD2. V lost 0 bases to trimming and J lost 0 bases; unmatched junction nucleotides: 7. The germline V gene encodes CDR1 SGHAT and CDR2 FQNNGV. This CDR3 is 19 amino acids long. CDR3 region: CASSLDSGLAGPSTDTQYF. In nucleotides, the CDR3 is TGTGCCAGCAGCTTAGATTCAGGACTAGCGGGGCCCAGCACAGATACGCAGTATTTT. Using reference TRBV11-2 and TRBJ2-3 for the parts outside the CDR3, the full variable domain is EAGVAQSPRYKIIEKRQSVAFWCNPISGHATLYWYQQILGQGPKLLIQFQNNGVVDDSQLPKDRFSAERLKGVDSTLKIQPAKLEDSAVYLCASSLDSGLAGPSTDTQYFGPGTRLTVL.

This clonotype came up many times. V usage is TRBV18 and J usage is TRBJ2-1; 13 bases are shared with TRBD2. V trimming: 3 bases; J trimming: 5 bases; junction bases outside the gene matches: 7. The germline V gene has CDR1 KGHSH and CDR2 LQKENI. The CDR3 runs 17 residues. CDR3 amino acids: CASSPLLAGGLHNEQFF. The DNA for the CDR3 is TGTGCCAGCTCACCGTTACTAGCGGGAGGGCTACACAATGAGCAGTTCTTC. Filled out from reference TRBV18 and TRBJ2-1, the complete variable domain reads NAGVMQNPRHLVRRRGQEARLRCSPMKGHSHVYWYRQLPEEGLKFMVYLQKENIIDESGMPKERFSAEFPKEGPSILRIQQVVRGDSAAYFCASSPLLAGGLHNEQFFGPGTRLTVL.

This sequence joins TRBV5-5 and TRBJ1-1; 8 nucleotides line up with TRBD1. Looked up from germline, CDR1 is SGHKS and CDR2 is YYEKEE (reference sequence). The CDR3 runs 12 residues. With 4 bases clipped from V and 12 bases from J, the junction kept 8 bases outside the gene matches. This chain's CDR3 is CASSPRTGKTFF. The DNA for the CDR3 is TGTGCCAGCAGCCCCAGGACAGGGAAGACTTTCTTT.